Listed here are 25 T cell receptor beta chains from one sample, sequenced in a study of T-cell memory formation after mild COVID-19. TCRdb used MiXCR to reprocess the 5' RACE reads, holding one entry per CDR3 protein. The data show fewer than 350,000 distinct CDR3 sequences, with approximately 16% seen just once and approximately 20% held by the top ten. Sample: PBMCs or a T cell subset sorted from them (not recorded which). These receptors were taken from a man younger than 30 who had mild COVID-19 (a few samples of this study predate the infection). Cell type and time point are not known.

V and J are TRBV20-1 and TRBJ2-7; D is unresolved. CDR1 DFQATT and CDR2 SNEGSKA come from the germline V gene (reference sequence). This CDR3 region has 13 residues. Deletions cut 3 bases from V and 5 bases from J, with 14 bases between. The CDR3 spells CSASANGMDEQYV. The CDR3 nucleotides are TGCAGTGCTAGCGCCAATGGGATGGACGAGCAGTACGTC.

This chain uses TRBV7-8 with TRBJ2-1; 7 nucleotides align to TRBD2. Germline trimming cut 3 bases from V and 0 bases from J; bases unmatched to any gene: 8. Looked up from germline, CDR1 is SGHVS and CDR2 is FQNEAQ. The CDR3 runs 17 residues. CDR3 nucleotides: TGTGCCAGCAGCTTCCTGGGGGGGGGAAGCTCCTACAATGAGCAGTTCTTC. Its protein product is CASSFLGGGSSYNEQFF. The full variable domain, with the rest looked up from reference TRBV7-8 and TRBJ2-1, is GAGVSQSPRYKVAKRGQDVALRCDPISGHVSLFWYQQALGQGPEFLTYFQNEAQLDKSGLPSDRFFAERPEGSVSTLKIQRTQQEDSAVYLCASSFLGGGSSYNEQFFGPGTRLTVL.

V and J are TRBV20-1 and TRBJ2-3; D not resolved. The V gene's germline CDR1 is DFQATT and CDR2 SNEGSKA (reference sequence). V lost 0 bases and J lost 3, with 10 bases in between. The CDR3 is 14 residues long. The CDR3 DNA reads TGCAGTGCTAGAGATAACCTCCTGACAGATACGCAGTATTTT. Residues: CSARDNLLTDTQYF.

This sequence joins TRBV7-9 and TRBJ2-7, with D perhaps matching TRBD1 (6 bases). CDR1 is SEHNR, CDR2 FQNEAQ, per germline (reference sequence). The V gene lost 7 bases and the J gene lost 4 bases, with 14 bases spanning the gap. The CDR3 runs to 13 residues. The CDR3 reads CASIGQTGYEQYV. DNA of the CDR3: TGTGCCAGCATAGGCCAAACAGGGTACGAGCAGTACGTC.

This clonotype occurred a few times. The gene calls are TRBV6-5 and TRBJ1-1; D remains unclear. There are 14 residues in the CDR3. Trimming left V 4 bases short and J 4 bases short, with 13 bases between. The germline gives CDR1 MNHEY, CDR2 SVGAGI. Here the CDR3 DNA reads TGTGCCAGCAGTTCTTCAGCGTCTAGCACTGAAGCTTTCTTT. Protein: CASSSSASSTEAFF.

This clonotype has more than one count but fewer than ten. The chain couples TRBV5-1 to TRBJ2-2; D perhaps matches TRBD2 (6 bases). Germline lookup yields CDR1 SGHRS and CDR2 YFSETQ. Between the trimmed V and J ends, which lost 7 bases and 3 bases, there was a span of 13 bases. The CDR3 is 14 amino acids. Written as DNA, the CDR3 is TGCGCCAGCGGCACCGGGGAGGACACCGGGGAGCTGTTTTTT. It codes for CASGTGEDTGELFF.

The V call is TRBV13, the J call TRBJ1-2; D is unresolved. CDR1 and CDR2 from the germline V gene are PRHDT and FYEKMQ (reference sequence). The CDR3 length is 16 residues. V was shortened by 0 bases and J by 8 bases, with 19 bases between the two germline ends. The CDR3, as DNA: TGTGCCAGCAGCTTAGGCAGTTATCTAGCCGCGGGGGGCTACACCTTC. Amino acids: CASSLGSYLAAGGYTF.

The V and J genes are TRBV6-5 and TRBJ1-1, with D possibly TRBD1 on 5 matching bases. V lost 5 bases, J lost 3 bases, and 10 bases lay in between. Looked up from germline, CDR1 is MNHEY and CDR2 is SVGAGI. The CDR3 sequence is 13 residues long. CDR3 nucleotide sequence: TGTGCCAGCAGTCCCAGGGATCACACTGAAGCTTTCTTT. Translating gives CASSPRDHTEAFF.

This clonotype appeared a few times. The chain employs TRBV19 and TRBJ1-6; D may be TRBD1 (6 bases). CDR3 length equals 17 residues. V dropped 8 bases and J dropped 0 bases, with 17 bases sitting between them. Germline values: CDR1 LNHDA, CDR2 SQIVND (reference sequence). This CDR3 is CASGVDSTRSYNSPLHF. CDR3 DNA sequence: TGTGCCAGTGGAGTGGACAGCACACGCTCCTATAATTCACCCCTCCACTTT.

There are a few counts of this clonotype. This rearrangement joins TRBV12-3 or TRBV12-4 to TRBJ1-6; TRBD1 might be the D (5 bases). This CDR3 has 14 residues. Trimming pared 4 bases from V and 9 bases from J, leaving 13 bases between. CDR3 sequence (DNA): TGTGCCAGCAGTTGGGACGGGCTTTTTTCACCCCTCCACTTT. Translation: CASSWDGLFSPLHF.

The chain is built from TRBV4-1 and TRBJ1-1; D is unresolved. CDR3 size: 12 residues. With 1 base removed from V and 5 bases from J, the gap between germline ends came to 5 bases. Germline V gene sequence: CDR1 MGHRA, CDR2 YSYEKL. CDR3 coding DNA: TGCGCCAGCAGCCAAGCTGGGACTGAAGCTTTCTTT. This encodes CASSQAGTEAFF.

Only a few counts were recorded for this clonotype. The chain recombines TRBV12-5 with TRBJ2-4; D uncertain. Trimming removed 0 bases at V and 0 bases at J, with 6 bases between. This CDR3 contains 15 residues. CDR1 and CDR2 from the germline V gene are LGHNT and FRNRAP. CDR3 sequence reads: CASGLVPLAKNIQYF. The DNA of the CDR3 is TGTGCTAGTGGTTTGGTACCGCTAGCCAAAAACATTCAGTACTTC.

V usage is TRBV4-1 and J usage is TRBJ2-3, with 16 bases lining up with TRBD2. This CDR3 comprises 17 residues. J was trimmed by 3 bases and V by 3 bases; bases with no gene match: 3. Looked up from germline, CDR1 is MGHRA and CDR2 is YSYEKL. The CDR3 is CASSHGTSGGGTDTQYF. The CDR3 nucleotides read TGCGCCAGCAGCCACGGGACTAGCGGGGGGGGTACAGATACGCAGTATTTT.

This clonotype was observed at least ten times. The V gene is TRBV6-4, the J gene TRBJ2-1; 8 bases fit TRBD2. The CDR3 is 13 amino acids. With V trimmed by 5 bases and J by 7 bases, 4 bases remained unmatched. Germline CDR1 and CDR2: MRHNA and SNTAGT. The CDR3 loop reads CASSIGLANEQFF. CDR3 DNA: TGTGCCAGCAGTATCGGACTAGCTAATGAGCAGTTCTTC.

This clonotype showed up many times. CDR3 nucleotide sequence: TGCGCCAGCAGCTTGGCACTAGCGGGGCTGGAGACCCAGTACTTC. Protein: CASSLALAGLETQYF. The chain joins TRBV5-1 to TRBJ2-5; 10 bases agree with TRBD2. Trimming took 0 bases from V and 5 from J; bases not matched to a gene: 4. The germline CDR1 and CDR2 sequences are SGHRS and YFSETQ. This CDR3 comprises 15 residues.

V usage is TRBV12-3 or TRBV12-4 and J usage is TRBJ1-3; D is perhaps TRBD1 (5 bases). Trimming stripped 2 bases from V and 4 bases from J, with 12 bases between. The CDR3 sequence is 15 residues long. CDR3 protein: CASSLRGARGNTIYF. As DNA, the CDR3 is TGTGCCAGCAGTTTACGTGGGGCACGGGGAAACACCATATATTTT.

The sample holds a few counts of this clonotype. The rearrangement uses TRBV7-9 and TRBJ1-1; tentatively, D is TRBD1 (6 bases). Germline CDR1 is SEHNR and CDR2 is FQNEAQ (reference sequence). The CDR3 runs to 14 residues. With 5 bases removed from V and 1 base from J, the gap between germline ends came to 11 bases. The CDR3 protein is CASSPRQANTEAFF. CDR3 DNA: TGTGCCAGCAGCCCACGACAGGCGAACACTGAAGCTTTCTTT.

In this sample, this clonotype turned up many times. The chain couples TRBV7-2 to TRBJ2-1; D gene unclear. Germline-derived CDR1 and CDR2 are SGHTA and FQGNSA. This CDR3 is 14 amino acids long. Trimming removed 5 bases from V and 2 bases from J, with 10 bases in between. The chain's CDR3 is CASSTPRPYNEQFF. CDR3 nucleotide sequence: TGTGCCAGCAGCACACCACGACCCTACAATGAGCAGTTCTTC.

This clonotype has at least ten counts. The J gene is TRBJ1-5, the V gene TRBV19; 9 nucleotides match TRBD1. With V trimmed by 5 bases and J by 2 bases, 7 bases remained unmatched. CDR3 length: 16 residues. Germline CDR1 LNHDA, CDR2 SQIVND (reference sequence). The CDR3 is CASSPRTGAGNQPQHF. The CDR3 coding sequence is TGTGCCAGTAGTCCCCGGACAGGGGCTGGCAATCAGCCCCAGCATTTT.

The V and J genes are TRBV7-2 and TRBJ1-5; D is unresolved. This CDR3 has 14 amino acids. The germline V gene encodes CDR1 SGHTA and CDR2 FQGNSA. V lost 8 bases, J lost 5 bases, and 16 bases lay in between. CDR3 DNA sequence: TGTGCCAGCGCCCCCCAACCCGTCGATCAGCCCCAGCATTTT. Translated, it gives CASAPQPVDQPQHF.

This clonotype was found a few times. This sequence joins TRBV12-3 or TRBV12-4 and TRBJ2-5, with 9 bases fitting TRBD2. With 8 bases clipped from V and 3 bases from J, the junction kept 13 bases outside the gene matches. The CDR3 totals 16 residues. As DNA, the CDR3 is TGTGCCAGCGCCTCGGGGCTAGCGGGGTTAGAAGAGACCCAGTACTTC. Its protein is CASASGLAGLEETQYF.

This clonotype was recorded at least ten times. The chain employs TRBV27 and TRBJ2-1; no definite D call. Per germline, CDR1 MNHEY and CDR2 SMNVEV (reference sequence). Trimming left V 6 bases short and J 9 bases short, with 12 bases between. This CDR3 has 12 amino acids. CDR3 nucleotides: TGTGCCAGCAGCTCCCCCTTCGGTGAGCAGTTCTTC. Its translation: CASSSPFGEQFF.

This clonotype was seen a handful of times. In nucleotides, the CDR3 is TGTGCCATCAGAGTAACAGAGGGCGGGGAGCTGTTTTTT. It yields the protein CAIRVTEGGELFF. The chain employs TRBV10-3 and TRBJ2-2, with D possibly matching TRBD2 (5 bases). The CDR3 totals 13 residues. Germline V gene sequence: CDR1 ENHRY, CDR2 SYGVKD. V lost 6 bases to trimming and J lost 7 bases, with 12 bases between them.

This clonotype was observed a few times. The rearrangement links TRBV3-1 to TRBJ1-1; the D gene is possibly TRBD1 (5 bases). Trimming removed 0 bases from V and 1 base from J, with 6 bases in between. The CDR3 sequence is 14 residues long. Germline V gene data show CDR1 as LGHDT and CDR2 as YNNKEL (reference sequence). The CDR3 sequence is CASSQETENTEAFF. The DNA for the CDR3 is TGTGCCAGCAGCCAAGAGACAGAGAACACTGAAGCTTTCTTT.

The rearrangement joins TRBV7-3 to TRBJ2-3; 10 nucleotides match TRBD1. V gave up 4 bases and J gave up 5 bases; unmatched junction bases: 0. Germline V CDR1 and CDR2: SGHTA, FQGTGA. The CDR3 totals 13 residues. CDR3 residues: CASSWDRGDTQYF. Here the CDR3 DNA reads TGTGCCAGCAGCTGGGACAGGGGAGATACGCAGTATTTT.